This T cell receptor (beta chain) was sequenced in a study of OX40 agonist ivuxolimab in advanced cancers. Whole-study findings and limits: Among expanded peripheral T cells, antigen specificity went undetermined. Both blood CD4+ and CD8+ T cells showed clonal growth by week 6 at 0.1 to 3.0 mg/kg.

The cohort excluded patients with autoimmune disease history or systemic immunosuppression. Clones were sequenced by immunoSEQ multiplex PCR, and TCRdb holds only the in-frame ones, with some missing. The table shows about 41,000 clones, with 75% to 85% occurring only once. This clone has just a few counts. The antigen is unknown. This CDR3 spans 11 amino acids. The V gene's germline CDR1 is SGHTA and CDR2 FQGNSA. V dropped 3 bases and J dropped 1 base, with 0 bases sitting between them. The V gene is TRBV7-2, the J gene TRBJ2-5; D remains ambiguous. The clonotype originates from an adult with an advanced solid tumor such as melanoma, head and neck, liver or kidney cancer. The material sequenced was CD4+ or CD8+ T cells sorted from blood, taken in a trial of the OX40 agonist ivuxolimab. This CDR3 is CASSFQETQYF. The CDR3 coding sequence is TGTGCCAGCAGCTTCCAAGAGACCCAGTACTTC.